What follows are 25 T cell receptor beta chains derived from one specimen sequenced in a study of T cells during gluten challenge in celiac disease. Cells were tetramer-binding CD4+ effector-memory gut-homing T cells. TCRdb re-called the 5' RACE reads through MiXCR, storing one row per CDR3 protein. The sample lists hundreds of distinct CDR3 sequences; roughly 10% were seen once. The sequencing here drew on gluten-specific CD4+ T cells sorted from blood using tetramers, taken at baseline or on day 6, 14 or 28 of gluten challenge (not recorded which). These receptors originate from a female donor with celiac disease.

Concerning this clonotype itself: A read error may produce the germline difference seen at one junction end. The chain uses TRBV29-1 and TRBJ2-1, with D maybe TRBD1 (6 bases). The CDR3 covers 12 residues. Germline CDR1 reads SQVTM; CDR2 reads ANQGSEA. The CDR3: CSTATPGDEQFF. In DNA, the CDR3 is TGCAGCACCGCTACCCCAGGGGATGAGCAGTTCTTT.

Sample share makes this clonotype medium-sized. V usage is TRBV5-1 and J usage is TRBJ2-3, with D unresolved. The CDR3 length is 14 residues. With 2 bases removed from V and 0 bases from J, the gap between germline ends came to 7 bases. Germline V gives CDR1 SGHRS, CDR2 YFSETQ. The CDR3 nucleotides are TGCGCCAGCAGCTTCGGGTCTAGCACAGATACGCAGTATTTT. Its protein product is CASSFGSSTDTQYF.

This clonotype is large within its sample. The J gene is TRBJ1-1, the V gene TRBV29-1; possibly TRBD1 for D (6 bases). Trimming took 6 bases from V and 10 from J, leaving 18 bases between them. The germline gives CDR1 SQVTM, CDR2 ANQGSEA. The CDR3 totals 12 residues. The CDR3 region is CSVEDSDGPAFF. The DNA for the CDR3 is TGCAGCGTGGAGGACAGTGATGGCCCAGCTTTCTTT.

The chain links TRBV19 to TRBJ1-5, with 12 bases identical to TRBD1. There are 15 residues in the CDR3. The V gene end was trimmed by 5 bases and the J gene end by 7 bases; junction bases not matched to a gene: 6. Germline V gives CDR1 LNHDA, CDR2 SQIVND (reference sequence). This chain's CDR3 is CASSGWGQGAQPQHF. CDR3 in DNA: TGTGCCAGTAGTGGCTGGGGACAGGGGGCCCAGCCCCAGCATTTT.

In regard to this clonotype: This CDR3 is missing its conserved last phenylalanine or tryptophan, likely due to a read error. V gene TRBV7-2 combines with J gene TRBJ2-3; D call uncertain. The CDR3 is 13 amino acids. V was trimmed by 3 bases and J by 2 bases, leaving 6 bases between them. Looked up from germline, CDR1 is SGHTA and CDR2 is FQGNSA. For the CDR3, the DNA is TGTGCCAGCAGCTTGTGTCACACAGATACGCAGTATTTA. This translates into CASSLCHTDTQYL.

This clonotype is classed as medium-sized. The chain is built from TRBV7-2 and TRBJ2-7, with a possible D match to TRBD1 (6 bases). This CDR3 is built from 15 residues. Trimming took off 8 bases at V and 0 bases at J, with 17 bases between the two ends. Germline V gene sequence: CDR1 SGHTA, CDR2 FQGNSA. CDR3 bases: TGTGCCAGCCGCACTAGGGGGACGGCCTCCTACGAGCAGTACTTC. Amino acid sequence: CASRTRGTASYEQYF.

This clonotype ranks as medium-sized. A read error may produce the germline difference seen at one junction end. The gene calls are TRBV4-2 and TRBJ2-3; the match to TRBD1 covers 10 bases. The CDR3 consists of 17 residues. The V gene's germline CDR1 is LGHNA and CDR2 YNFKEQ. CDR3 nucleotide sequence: TGTGCCAGCAGCCAACCTCTTGGGGGACAGGGGACAGATACGCAGTATTTC. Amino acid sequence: CASSQPLGGQGTDTQYF.

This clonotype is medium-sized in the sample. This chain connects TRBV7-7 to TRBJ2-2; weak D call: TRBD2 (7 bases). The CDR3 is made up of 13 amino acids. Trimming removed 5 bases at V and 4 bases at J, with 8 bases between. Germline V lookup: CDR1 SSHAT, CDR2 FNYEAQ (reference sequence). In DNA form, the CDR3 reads TGTGCCAGCAGCGGGGGGGCCACCGGGGAGCTGTTTTTT. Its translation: CASSGGATGELFF.

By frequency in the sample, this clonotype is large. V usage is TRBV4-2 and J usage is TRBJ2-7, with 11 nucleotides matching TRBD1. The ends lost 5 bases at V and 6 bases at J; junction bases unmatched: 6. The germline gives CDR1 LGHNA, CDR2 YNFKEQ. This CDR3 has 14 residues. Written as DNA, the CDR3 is TGTGCCAGCAGCGCCCGGGACAGGGGGTCCGAGCAGTACTTC. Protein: CASSARDRGSEQYF.

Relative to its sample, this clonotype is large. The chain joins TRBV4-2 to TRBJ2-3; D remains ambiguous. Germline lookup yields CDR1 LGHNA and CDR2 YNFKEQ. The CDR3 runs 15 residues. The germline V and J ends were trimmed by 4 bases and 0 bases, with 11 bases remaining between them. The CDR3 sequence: CASSLNSLSTDTQYF. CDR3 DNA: TGTGCCAGCAGCCTAAACAGTCTTAGCACAGATACGCAGTATTTT.

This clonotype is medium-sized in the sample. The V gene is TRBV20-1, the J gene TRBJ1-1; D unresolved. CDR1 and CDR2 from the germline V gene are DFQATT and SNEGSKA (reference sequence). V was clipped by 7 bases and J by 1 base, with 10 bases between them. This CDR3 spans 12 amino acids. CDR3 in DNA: TGCAGTGTCAAGTCTGGGAACACTGAAGCTTTCTTT. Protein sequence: CSVKSGNTEAFF.

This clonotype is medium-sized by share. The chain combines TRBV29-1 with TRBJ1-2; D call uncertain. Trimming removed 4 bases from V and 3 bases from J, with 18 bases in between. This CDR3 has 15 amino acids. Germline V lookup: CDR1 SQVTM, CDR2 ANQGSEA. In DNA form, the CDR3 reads TGCAGCGTTGGCGGGCGGGCCGGTTATGACTATGGCTACACCTTC. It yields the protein CSVGGRAGYDYGYTF.

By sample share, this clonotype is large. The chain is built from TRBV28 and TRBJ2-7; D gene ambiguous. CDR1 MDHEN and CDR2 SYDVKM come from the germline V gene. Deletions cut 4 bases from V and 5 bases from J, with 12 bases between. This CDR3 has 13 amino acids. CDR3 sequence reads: CASSSLQTHEQYF. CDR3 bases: TGTGCCAGCAGTTCACTACAGACCCACGAGCAGTACTTC.

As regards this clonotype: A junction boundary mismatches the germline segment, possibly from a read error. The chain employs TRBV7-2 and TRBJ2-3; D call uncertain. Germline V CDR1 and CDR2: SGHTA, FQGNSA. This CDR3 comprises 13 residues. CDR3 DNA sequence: TGTGTCAGCAGTATCAGGAGCACAGAGACGCAGTATTTT. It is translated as CVSSIRSTETQYF.

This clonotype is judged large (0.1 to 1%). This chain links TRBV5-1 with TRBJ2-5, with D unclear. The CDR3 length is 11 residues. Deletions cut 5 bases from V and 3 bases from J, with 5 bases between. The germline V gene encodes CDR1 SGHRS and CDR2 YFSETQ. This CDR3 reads CASSFEETQYF. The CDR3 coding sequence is TGCGCCAGCAGTTTCGAAGAGACCCAGTACTTC.

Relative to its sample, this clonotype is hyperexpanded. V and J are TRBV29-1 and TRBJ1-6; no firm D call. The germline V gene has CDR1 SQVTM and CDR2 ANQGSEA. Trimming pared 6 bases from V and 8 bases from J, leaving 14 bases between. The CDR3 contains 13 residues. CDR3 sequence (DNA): TGCAGCGTACTGGCAGACTGGGATTCACCCCTCCACTTT. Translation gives CSVLADWDSPLHF.

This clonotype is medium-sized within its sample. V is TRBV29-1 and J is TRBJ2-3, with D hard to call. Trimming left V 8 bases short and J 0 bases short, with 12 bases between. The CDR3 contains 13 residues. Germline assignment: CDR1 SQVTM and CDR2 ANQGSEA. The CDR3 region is CSFGIVSTDTQYF. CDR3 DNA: TGCAGCTTTGGTATCGTTAGCACAGATACGCAGTATTTT.

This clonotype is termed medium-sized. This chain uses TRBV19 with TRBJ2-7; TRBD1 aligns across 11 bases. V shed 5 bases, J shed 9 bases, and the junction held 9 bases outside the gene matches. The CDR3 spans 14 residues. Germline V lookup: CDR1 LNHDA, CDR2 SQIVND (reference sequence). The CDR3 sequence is CASSVRTGGAVQYF. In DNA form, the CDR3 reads TGTGCCAGTAGTGTCCGGACAGGGGGCGCGGTGCAGTACTTC.

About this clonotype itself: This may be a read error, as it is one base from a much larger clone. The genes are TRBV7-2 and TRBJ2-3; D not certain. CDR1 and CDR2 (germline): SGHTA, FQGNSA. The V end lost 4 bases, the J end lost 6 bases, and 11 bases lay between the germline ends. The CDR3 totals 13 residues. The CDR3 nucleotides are TGTGCCAGCAGCTCACGGGTCGGGGATACGCAGTATTTT. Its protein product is CASSSRVGDTQYF.

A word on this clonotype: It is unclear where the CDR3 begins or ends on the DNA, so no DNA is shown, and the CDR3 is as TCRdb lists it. The CDR3 sequence is CAWSLGGWDTGELFFF. V usage is TRBV30 and J usage is TRBJ2-2; the D call in the table, TRBD1, was not verified against the DNA. The germline CDR1 and CDR2 sequences are GTSNPN and SVGIG (reference sequence). The CDR3 numbers 16 amino acids, ends counted.

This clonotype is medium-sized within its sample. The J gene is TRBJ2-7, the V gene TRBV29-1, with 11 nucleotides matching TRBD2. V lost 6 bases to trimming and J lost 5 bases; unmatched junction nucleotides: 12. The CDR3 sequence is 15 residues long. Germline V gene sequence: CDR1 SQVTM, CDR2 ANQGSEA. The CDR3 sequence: CSVTLAGDSLHEQYF. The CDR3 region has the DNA TGCAGCGTCACACTAGCGGGAGACTCCCTACACGAGCAGTACTTC.

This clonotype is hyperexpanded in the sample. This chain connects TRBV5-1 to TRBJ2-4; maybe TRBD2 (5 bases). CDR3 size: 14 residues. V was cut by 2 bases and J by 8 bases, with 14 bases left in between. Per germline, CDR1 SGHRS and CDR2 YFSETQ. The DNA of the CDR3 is TGCGCCAGCAGCTTCGGAGGATATGGGGACATTCAGTACTTC. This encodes CASSFGGYGDIQYF.

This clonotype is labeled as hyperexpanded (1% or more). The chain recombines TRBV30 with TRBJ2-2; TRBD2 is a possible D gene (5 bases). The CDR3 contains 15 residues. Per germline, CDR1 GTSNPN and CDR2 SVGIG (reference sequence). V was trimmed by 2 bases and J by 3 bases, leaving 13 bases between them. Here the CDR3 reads CAWSRTGWDTGELFF. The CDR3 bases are TGTGCCTGGAGTAGGACGGGATGGGACACCGGGGAGCTGTTTTTT.

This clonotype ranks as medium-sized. The CDR3 loop reads CASSDSGLSGNTIYF. CDR3 sequence (DNA): TGTGCCAGCAGTGACAGCGGCCTCTCTGGAAACACCATATATTTT. The chain recombines TRBV28 with TRBJ1-3, with a possible D match to TRBD1 (5 bases). The length of the CDR3 is 15 residues. CDR1 is MDHEN and CDR2 is SYDVKM in the germline V gene. Trimming pared 5 bases from V and 0 bases from J, leaving 11 bases between.

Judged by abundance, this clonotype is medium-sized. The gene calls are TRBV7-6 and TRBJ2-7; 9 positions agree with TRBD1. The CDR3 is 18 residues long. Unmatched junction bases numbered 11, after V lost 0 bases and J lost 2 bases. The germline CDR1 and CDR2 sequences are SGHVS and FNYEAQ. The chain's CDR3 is CASSLANTPGQGAYEQYF. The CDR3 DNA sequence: TGTGCCAGCAGCTTAGCGAATACCCCGGGACAGGGAGCCTACGAGCAGTACTTC.